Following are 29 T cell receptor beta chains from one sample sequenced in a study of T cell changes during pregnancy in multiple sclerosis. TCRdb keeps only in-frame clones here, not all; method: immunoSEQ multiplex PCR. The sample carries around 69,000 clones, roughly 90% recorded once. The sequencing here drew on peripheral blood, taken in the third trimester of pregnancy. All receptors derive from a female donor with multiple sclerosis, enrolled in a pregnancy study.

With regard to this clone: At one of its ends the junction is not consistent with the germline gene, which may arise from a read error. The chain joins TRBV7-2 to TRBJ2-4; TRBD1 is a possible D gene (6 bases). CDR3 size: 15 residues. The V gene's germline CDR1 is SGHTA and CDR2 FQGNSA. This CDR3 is CASSLETWGPKTPNF. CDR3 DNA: TGTGCCAGCAGCTTAGAGACTTGGGGGCCAAAGACACCCAACTTC.

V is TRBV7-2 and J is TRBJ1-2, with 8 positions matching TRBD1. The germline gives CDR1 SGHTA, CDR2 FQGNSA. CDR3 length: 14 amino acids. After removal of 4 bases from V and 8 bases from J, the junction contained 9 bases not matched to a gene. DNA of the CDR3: TGTGCCAGCAGCTCAGACAGGGGATTGAGAGGCTACACCTTC. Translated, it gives CASSSDRGLRGYTF.

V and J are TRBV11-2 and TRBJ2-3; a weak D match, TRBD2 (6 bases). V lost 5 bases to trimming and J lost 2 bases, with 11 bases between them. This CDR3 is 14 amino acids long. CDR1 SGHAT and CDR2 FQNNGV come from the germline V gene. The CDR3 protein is CASSAGLSTDTQYF. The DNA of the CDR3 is TGTGCCAGCAGCGCGGGGTTGTCCACAGATACGCAGTATTTT.

The chain's CDR3 is CASSLGLLGTPDYGYTF. CDR3 sequence (DNA): TGTGCCAGCAGCTTAGGCCTATTGGGGACTCCGGACTATGGCTACACCTTC. J is TRBJ1-2 and V is TRBV13, with D perhaps matching TRBD1 (5 bases). This CDR3 is 17 amino acids long. Per germline, CDR1 PRHDT and CDR2 FYEKMQ (reference sequence). V was clipped by 0 bases and J by 3 bases, with 17 bases between them.

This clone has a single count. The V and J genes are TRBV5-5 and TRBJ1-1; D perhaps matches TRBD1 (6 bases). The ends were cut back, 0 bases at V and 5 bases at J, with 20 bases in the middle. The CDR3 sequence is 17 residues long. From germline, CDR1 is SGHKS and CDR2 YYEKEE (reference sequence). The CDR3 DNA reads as TGTGCCAGCAGCTTGGCCGGGCAGGGGCTGGTCAGGACTGAAGCTTTCTTT. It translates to CASSLAGQGLVRTEAFF.

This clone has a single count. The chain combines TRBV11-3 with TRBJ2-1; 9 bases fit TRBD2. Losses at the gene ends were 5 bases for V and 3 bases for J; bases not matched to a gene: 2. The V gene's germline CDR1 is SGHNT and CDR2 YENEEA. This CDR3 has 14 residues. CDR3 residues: CASSIAGDYNEQFF. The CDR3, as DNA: TGTGCCAGCAGCATAGCGGGGGACTACAATGAGCAGTTCTTC.

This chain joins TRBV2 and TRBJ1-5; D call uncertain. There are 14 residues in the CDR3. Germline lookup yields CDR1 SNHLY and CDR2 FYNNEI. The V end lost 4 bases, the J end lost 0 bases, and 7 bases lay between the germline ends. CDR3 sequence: CASSVLDSNQPQHF. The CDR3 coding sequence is TGTGCCAGCAGTGTTCTAGATAGCAATCAGCCCCAGCATTTT. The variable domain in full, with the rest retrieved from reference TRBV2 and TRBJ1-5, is EPEVTQTPSHQVTQMGQEVILRCVPISNHLYFYWYRQILGQKVEFLVSFYNNEISEKSEIFDDQFSVERPDGSNFTLKIRSTKLEDSAMYFCASSVLDSNQPQHFGDGTRLSIL.

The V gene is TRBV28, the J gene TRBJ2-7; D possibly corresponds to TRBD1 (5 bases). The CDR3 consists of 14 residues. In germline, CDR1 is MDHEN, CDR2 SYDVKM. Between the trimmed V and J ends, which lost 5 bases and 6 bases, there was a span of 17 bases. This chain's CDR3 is CASSPVGEGPEQYF. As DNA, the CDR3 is TGTGCCAGCAGTCCCGTAGGGGAAGGGCCCGAGCAGTACTTC.

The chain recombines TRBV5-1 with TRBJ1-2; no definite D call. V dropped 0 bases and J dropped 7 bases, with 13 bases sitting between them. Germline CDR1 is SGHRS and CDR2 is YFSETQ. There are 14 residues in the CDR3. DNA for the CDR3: TGCGCCAGCAGCTTGGATTACGGCAGCGGTGGCTACACCTTC. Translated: CASSLDYGSGGYTF.

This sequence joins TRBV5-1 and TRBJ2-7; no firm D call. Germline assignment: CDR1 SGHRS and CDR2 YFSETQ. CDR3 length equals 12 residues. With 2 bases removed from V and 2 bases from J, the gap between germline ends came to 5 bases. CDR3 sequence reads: CASSLTAYEQYF. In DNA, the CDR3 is TGCGCCAGCAGCTTAACAGCCTACGAGCAGTACTTC. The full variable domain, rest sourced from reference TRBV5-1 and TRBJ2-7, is KAGVTQTPRYLIKTRGQQVTLSCSPISGHRSVSWYQQTPGQGLQFLFEYFSETQRNKGNFPGRFSGRQFSNSRSEMNVSTLELGDSALYLCASSLTAYEQYFGPGTRLTVT.

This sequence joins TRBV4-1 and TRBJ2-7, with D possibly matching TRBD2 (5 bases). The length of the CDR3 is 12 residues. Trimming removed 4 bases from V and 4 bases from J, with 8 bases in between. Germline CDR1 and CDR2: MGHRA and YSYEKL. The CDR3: CASSLDSYEQYF. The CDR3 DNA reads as TGCGCCAGCAGCCTGGACTCTTACGAGCAGTACTTC.

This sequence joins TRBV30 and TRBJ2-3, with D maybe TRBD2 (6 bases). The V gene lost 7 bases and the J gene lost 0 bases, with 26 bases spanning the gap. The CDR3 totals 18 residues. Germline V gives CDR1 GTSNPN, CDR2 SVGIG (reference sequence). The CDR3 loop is CASSRGTPILSSTDTQYF. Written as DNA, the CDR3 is TGTGCCTCCTCCCGCGGGACTCCTATACTCTCTAGCACAGATACGCAGTATTTT. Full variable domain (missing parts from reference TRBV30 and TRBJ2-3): SQTIHQWPATLVQPVGSPLSLECTVEGTSNPNLYWYRQAAGRGLQLLFYSVGIGQISSEVPQNLSASRPQDRQFILSSKKLLLSDSGFYLCASSRGTPILSSTDTQYFGPGTRLTVL.

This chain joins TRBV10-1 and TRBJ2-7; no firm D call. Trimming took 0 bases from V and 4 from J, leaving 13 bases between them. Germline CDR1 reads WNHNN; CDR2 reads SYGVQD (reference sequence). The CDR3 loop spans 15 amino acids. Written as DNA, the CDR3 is TGCGCCAGCAGTGAGTCTGTGCGCGGTCAGTACGAGCAGTACTTC. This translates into CASSESVRGQYEQYF.

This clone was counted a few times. Written as DNA, the CDR3 is TGTGCCAGCAGCGGGCAGGGTGGGATTTTTCATTCACCCCTCCACTTT. Protein product: CASSGQGGIFHSPLHF. The chain joins TRBV5-6 to TRBJ1-6; the D gene is possibly TRBD1 (5 bases). CDR1 and CDR2 (germline): SGHDT, YYEEEE. The CDR3 loop spans 16 amino acids. V dropped 4 bases and J dropped 8 bases, with 19 bases sitting between them. Full variable domain (rest looked up from reference TRBV5-6 and TRBJ1-6): DAGVTQSPTHLIKTRGQQVTLRCSPKSGHDTVSWYQQALGQGPQFIFQYYEEEERQRGNFPDRFSGHQFPNYSSELNVNALLLGDSALYLCASSGQGGIFHSPLHFGNGTRLTVT.

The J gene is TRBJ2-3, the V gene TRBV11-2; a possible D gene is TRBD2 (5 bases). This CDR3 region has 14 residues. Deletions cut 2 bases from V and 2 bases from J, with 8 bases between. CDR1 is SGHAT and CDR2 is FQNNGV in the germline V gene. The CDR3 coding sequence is TGTGCCAGCAGCTTACTGACTAACACAGATACGCAGTATTTT. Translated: CASSLLTNTDTQYF.

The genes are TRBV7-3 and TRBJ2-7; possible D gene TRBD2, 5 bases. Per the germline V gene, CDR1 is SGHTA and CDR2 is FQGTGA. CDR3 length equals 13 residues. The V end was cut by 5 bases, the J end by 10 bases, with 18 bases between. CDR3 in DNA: TGTGCCAGCAGCGTAAAGGGAGCGGCGAGACAGTACTTC. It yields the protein CASSVKGAARQYF.

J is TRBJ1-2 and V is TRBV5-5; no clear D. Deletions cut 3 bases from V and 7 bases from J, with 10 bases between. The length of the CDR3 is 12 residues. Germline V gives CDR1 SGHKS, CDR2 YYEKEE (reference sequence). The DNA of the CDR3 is TGTGCCAGCAGCTGGGCAGTCAGTGGCTACACCTTC. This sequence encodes CASSWAVSGYTF.

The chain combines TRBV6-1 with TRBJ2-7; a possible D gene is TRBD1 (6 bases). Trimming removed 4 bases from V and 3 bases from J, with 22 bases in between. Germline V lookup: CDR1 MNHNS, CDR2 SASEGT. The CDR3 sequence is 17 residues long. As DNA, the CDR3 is TGTGCCAGCAGTGCCCGACCCAGGGGACCCGCAAACTACGAGCAGTACTTC. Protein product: CASSARPRGPANYEQYF.

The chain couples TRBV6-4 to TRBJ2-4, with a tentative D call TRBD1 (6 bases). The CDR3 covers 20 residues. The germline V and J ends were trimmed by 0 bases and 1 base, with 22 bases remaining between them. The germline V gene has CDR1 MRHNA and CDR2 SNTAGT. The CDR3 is CASSDSKQGGFIGAKNIQYF. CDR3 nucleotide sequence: TGTGCCAGCAGTGACTCAAAACAGGGTGGTTTCATTGGGGCCAAAAACATTCAGTACTTC.

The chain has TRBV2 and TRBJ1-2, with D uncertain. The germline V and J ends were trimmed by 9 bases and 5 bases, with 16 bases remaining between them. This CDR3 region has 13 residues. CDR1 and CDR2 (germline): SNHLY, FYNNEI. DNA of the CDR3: TGTGCCAGTGTCTCGCCCAACGAGTATGGCTACACCTTC. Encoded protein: CASVSPNEYGYTF.

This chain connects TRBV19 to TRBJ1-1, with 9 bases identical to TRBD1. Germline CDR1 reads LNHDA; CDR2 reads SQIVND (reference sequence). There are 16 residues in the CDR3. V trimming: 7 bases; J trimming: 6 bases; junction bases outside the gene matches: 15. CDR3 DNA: TGTGCCAGTACCGACGATTGGACAGGGGCGTTCGCTGAAGCTTTCTTT. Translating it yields CASTDDWTGAFAEAFF. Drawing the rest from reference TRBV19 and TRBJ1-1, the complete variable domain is DGGITQSPKYLFRKEGQNVTLSCEQNLNHDAMYWYRQDPGQGLRLIYYSQIVNDFQKGDIAEGYSVSREKKESFPLTVTSAQKNPTAFYLCASTDDWTGAFAEAFFGQGTRLTVV.

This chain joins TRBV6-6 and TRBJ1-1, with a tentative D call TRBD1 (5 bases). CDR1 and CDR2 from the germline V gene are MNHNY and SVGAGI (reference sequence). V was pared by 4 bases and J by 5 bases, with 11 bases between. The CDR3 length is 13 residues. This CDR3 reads CASSWGEVTEAFF. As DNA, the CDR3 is TGTGCCAGCAGTTGGGGGGAGGTGACTGAAGCTTTCTTT.

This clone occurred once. CDR3 nucleotide sequence: TGTGCCAGCAGCCTTGGCCTCCGGGACAGGGGGAACACTGAAGCTTTCTTT. Residues: CASSLGLRDRGNTEAFF. The gene calls are TRBV5-5 and TRBJ1-1; TRBD1 matches at 10 bases. Germline CDR1 and CDR2: SGHKS and YYEKEE (reference sequence). J gave up 1 base and V 4 bases, and 10 bases lay outside the gene matches. The length of the CDR3 is 17 residues.

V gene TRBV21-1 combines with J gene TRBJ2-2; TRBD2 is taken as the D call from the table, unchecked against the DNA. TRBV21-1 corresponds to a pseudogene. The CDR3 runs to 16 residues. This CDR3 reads CASSRGVPAEAGELFF. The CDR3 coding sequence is TGTGCCAGCAGCAGGGGGGTCCCGGCAGAAGCCGGGGAGCTGTTTTTT.

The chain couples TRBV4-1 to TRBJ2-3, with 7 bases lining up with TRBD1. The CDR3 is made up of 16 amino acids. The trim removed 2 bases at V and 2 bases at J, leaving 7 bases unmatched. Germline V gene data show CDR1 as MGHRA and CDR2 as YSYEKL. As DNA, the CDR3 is TGCGCCAGCAGCCAACTCTCGGGACAGCTCACAGATACGCAGTATTTT. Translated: CASSQLSGQLTDTQYF.

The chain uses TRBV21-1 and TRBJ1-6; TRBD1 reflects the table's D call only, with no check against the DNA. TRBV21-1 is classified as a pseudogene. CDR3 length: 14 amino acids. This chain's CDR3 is CASMAGTGDSPLHF. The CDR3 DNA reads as TGTGCCAGCATGGCCGGGACAGGGGACTCACCCCTCCACTTT.

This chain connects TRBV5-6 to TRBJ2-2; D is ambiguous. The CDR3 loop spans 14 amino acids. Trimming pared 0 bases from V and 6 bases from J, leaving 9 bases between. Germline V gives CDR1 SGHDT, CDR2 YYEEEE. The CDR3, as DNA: TGTGCCAGCAGCTTGGTTGTAGCCCCCGGGGAGCTGTTTTTT. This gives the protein CASSLVVAPGELFF.

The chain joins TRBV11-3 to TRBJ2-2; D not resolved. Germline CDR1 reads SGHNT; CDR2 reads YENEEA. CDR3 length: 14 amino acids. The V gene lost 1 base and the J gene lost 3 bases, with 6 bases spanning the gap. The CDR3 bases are TGTGCCAGCAGCTTAGTGGCCCACACCGGGGAGCTGTTTTTT. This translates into CASSLVAHTGELFF. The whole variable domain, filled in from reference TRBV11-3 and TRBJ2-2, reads EAGVVQSPRYKIIEKKQPVAFWCNPISGHNTLYWYLQNLGQGPELLIRYENEEAVDDSQLPKDRFSAERLKGVDSTLKIQPAELGDSAVYLCASSLVAHTGELFFGEGSRLTVL.

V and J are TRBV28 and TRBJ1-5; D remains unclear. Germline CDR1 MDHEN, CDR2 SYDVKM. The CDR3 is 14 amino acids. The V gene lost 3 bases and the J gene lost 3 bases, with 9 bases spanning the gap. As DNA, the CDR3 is TGTGCCAGCAGTTTTGCCCCTAACAATCAGCCCCAGCATTTT. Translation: CASSFAPNNQPQHF.